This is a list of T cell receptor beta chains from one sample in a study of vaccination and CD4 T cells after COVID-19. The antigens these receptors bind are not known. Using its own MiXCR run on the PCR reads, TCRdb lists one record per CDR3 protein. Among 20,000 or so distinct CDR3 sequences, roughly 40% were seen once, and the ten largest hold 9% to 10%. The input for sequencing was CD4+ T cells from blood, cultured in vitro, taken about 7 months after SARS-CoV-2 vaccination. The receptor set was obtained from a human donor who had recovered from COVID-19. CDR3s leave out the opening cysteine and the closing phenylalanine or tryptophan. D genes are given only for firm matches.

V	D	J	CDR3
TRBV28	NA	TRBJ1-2	ASSLQGYGYT
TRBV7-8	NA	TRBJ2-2	ASSLGGGGAVGELF
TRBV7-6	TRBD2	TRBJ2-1	ASRGRGDSYNEQF
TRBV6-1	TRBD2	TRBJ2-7	ASRIAGGVYEQY
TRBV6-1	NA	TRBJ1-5	ASRAGGSQH
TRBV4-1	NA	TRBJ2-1	ASSRANRYEQF
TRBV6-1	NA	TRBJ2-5	ASSRAARETQY
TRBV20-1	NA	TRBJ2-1	SARVGLVWDNEQF
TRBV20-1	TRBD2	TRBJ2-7	SARTSGNGGRYEQY
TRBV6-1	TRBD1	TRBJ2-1	ASSTGTASHEQF
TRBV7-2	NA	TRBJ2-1	ASGPRGYNEQF
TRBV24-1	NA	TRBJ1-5	ATSDFDRRGNQPQH
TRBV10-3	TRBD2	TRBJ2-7	AIMAASGSYEQY
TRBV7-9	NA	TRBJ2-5	ASTLRETHY
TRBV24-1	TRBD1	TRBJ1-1	ATTALTGGMNTEAF
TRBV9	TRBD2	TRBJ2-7	ASSVTSVSYEQY
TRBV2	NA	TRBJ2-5	ASQVNQETQY